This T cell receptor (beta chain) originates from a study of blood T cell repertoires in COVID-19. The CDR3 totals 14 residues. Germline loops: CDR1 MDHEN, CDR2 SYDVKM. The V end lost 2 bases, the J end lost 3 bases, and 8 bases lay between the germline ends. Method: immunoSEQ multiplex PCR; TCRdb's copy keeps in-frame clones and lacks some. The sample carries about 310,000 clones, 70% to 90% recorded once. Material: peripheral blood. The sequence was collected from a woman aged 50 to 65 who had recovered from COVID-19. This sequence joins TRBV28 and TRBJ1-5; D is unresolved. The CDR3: CASSLVGLNQPQHF. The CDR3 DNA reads TGTGCCAGCAGTTTAGTTGGGCTCAATCAGCCCCAGCATTTT.